Below, one T cell receptor (beta chain) is given with its context. This clonotype was counted only a few times. The antigen it recognizes is unknown. Per-base quality was not reported, and no clone a single base away is much larger than it. The data are from a study of identical twins (dated by TCRdb to the mid-2010s). Context from the whole study: To test whether fetal clonotypes persist, this study deep-sequenced TCR alpha and beta repertoires from monozygotic twins, from unrelated adults of various ages, and from cord blood. To rule out contamination, replicate twin experiments were performed at different times with different library preparation protocols.

Based on the germline V gene, the CDR1 and CDR2 sequences are KGHDR and SFDVKD. The CDR3 goes from the cysteine to the phenylalanine over 13 residues. Only the CDR3 region is kept as DNA, spanning 39 bases read in frame from base 1. V was cut back by 4 bases and J by 4 bases, leaving a gap of 9 bases between them. Here is what the overall study found, with its caveats: Because the same donors could not be followed over many years, the conclusions depended on cross-sectional statistical analysis. Out-of-frame TCR alpha sequences shared between twins showed an excess of low generation-probability sequences compared with coincidental sharing between unrelated individuals. In beta out-of-frame sequences, excess twin sharing was weaker, because having fewer shared sequences lowered the signal-to-noise ratio. Abundant cord blood beta clonotypes had fewer insertions, young adult naive repertoires showed a similar but weaker trend, and memory repertoires showed no such trend. Zero-insertion analyses could be partly confounded by invariant T cells such as MAIT and iNKT, though diverse VJ usage argued against such confounding for most clonotypes. Recombination models systematically underestimated out-of-frame TCR alpha sharing in monozygotic twins but agreed with sharing between unrelated individuals.

Preparation of the library involved 5' RACE. The run used an Illumina HiSeq 2000. Template switching introduced a universal primer binding site; the final cDNA contained a unique molecular identifier, enabling accurate counting of TCR cDNA molecules. Specific primers in the conserved constant-segment region were used to synthesize first-strand cDNA for the TCR alpha and beta chains. To control for contamination, every cDNA library was double barcoded, receiving both a SMART-Mk sample barcode and Illumina barcodes. TruSeq adapter sequences along with Illumina sample barcodes were introduced in two successive PCR steps. Sequencing of the TCR alpha and beta cDNA libraries was done on the Illumina HiSeq platform using custom primers. The authors processed their data as follows. MiGEC was used to process raw reads and extract unique molecular identifiers, and MiXCR was used to find CDR3 positions. For each individual, recombination models were inferred using an EM algorithm with the repgenHMM and IGoR tools. Shared clonotype analysis was performed with the tcR package in R, normalizing sharing by the product of cloneset sizes. To study raw recombination without the effects of thymic and clonal selection, out-of-frame nonproductive sequences were analyzed. Using fastp at Q25 and MiXCR, TCRdb reprocessed the public reads and kept productive beta chains. For every CDR3 protein sequence, its rows merge into one entry that carries the most common genes and DNA. Clone size and V and J calls follow TCRdb, not the original study. For this sample there are roughly 260,000 distinct CDR3 sequences; 7.5% appear just once. The ten largest make up approximately 5.4% of the sample.

Every donor in the study was a healthy Caucasian. The twin cohort consisted of three pairs of female monozygotic twins, all aged roughly 18 to 29 years. CD4+ and CD8+ T cell populations were isolated with positive isolation kits from Invitrogen. These data are also associated with another study on yellow fever vaccine responses in identical twins. The second study's authors report: The authors reported that the T cell response to vaccination in identical twins appeared partly convergent and partly personalized. Focusing on identical twins, the study followed the T cell clones that responded to the vaccine, and did so with precision.

The sequenced sample consisted of CD8+ T cells sorted from blood. The receptor was derived from a woman under 30 in good health. The chain links TRBV24-1 with TRBJ1-1, with the D gene uncertain. The DNA is TGTGCCACCAGTGACCCAGGTGTCACTGAAGCTTTCTTT. Its protein product is CATSDPGVTEAFF.